Following are 19 T cell receptor beta chains from one sample sequenced in a study of T-cell memory formation after mild COVID-19. TCRdb ran MiXCR on the 5' RACE reads and lists one entry per CDR3 protein. The table shows about 180,000 distinct CDR3 sequences, with approximately 16% occurring only once. The sample comprised PBMCs or a T cell subset sorted from them (not recorded which). Source of these receptors: an adult woman who had mild COVID-19 (a few samples of this study predate the infection). Cell type and time point are not known.

The gene calls are TRBV12-3 or TRBV12-4 and TRBJ2-7; D may be TRBD2 (6 bases). This CDR3 has 15 residues. Trimming removed 6 bases from V and 3 bases from J, with 18 bases in between. CDR3 sequence (DNA): TGTGCCAGCAGGCTAGGGGACGGAGGGTACTACGAGCAGTACTTC. It codes for CASRLGDGGYYEQYF.

This clonotype was counted at least ten times. CDR3: CASSLGQVHDELFF. CDR3 sequence (DNA): TGCGCCAGCAGCTTAGGACAGGTTCATGATGAGCTGTTTTTT. The gene calls are TRBV5-1 and TRBJ2-2, with 7 bases fitting TRBD1. V shed 2 bases and J 11 bases; nucleotides not matched to a gene: 9. The CDR3 loop spans 14 amino acids. Germline V gene lookup returns CDR1 SGHRS and CDR2 YFSETQ.

For the CDR3, the DNA is TGTGCCAGTAGGATAACAGGGAACTACAATGAGCAGTTCTTC. Amino acids: CASRITGNYNEQFF. The chain couples TRBV19 to TRBJ2-1; possibly TRBD1 for D (6 bases). Trimming pared 6 bases from V and 3 bases from J, leaving 12 bases between. Germline V gene lookup returns CDR1 LNHDA and CDR2 SQIVND (reference sequence). CDR3 size: 14 residues.

This chain connects TRBV12-3 or TRBV12-4 to TRBJ2-7; D perhaps matches TRBD1 (5 bases). CDR3 length equals 14 residues. V was trimmed by 3 bases and J by 3 bases, leaving 12 bases between them. CDR3 bases: TGTGCCAGCAGTTTGGACATTCGGAGCTACGAGCAGTACTTC. This encodes CASSLDIRSYEQYF.

The chain joins TRBV25-1 to TRBJ2-1, with 9 positions matching TRBD1. The J segment lost 0 bases and the V segment lost 4 bases, leaving 1 base of the junction unmatched. Germline loops: CDR1 MGHDK, CDR2 SYGVNS. The CDR3 contains 15 residues. The CDR3 coding sequence is TGTGCCAGCAGTGCGGGACAGGGCTCCTACAATGAGCAGTTCTTC. Residues: CASSAGQGSYNEQFF.

This sequence joins TRBV6-2 or TRBV6-3 and TRBJ2-6; no definite D call. Trimming took 6 bases from V and 0 from J, leaving 9 bases between them. The germline gives CDR1 MNHEY, CDR2 SVGEGT. The CDR3 spans 15 residues. In DNA form, the CDR3 reads TGTGCCAGCAGCCCGATGGGCTCTGGGGCCAACGTCCTGACTTTC. It yields the protein CASSPMGSGANVLTF.

The chain couples TRBV6-5 to TRBJ2-1; 12 positions agree with TRBD2. The CDR3 has 15 residues. The J segment lost 4 bases and the V segment lost 6 bases, leaving 4 bases of the junction unmatched. Germline-derived CDR1 and CDR2 are MNHEY and SVGAGI. The CDR3 loop is CASRLAGGAYNEQFF. CDR3 nucleotide sequence: TGTGCCAGCAGACTAGCGGGGGGCGCTTACAATGAGCAGTTCTTC.

The chain recombines TRBV7-2 with TRBJ2-5; 13 bases agree with TRBD2. V shed 1 base and J 2 bases; nucleotides not matched to a gene: 4. Germline loops: CDR1 SGHTA, CDR2 FQGNSA. This CDR3 spans 17 amino acids. CDR3 coding DNA: TGTGCCAGCAGCTTAGGGGGACTAGCGGGGACACAAGAGACCCAGTACTTC. It is translated as CASSLGGLAGTQETQYF.

This clonotype occurred a few times. The gene calls are TRBV29-1 and TRBJ2-7, with 11 positions matching TRBD2. This CDR3 spans 16 amino acids. Germline V gene data show CDR1 as SQVTM and CDR2 as ANQGSEA. J lost 3 bases, V lost 8 bases, and 15 bases had no gene match. CDR3 DNA sequence: TGCAGCTCCTCGAAGGGTACTAGCGGGAGAGTCTACGAGCAGTACTTC. Translated: CSSSKGTSGRVYEQYF.

CDR3 DNA: TGTGCCTGGAGTAGGGCGGTCACTGAAGCTTTCTTT. It yields the protein CAWSRAVTEAFF. The V call is TRBV30, the J call TRBJ1-1; D is ambiguous. Germline V gene lookup returns CDR1 GTSNPN and CDR2 SVGIG (reference sequence). V was cut by 2 bases and J by 4 bases, with 8 bases left in between. The CDR3 totals 12 residues.

This chain joins TRBV20-1 and TRBJ2-6; 9 bases map to TRBD2. Germline CDR1 and CDR2: DFQATT and SNEGSKA (reference sequence). J gave up 1 base and V 6 bases, and 10 bases lay outside the gene matches. This CDR3 region has 17 residues. The DNA of the CDR3 is TGCAGTGCCTACCCGGGACTAGCTGGTTCTGGGGCCAACGTCCTGACTTTC. Its protein product is CSAYPGLAGSGANVLTF.

This clonotype was observed a handful of times. The J gene is TRBJ2-7, the V gene TRBV12-3 or TRBV12-4, with 14 bases fitting TRBD2. The CDR3 sequence is 16 residues long. Germline trimming cut 3 bases from V and 3 bases from J; bases unmatched to any gene: 4. CDR3 sequence: CASSFGLAGGYYEQYF. DNA of the CDR3: TGTGCCAGCAGTTTCGGACTAGCGGGAGGTTACTACGAGCAGTACTTC.

There are a few counts of this clonotype. The gene calls are TRBV25-1 and TRBJ2-7; TRBD1 might be the D (5 bases). Germline V gene data show CDR1 as MGHDK and CDR2 as SYGVNS. This CDR3 region has 13 residues. Trimming removed 1 base from V and 6 bases from J, with 10 bases in between. DNA of the CDR3: TGTGCCAGCAGTGAATCAAGGGGAACCGAGCAGTACTTC. Translating it yields CASSESRGTEQYF.

The rearrangement uses TRBV19 and TRBJ1-5; D remains unclear. CDR3 size: 15 residues. V lost 4 bases to trimming and J lost 4 bases, with 14 bases between them. Per the germline V gene, CDR1 is LNHDA and CDR2 is SQIVND (reference sequence). CDR3 amino acids: CASSTWEGRNQPQHF. As DNA, the CDR3 is TGTGCCAGTAGTACCTGGGAGGGTCGAAATCAGCCCCAGCATTTT. Looking up the rest from reference TRBV19 and TRBJ1-5 gives the full variable domain: DGGITQSPKYLFRKEGQNVTLSCEQNLNHDAMYWYRQDPGQGLRLIYYSQIVNDFQKGDIAEGYSVSREKKESFPLTVTSAQKNPTAFYLCASSTWEGRNQPQHFGDGTRLSIL.

This chain joins TRBV19 and TRBJ2-7; 10 nucleotides align to TRBD1. The trim removed 3 bases at V and 3 bases at J, leaving 8 bases unmatched. The germline CDR1 and CDR2 sequences are LNHDA and SQIVND (reference sequence). This CDR3 comprises 16 residues. The CDR3 reads CASSIRDRGRHYEQYF. CDR3 sequence (DNA): TGTGCCAGTAGTATTCGAGACAGGGGGCGGCACTACGAGCAGTACTTC. The whole variable domain, filled in from reference TRBV19 and TRBJ2-7, reads DGGITQSPKYLFRKEGQNVTLSCEQNLNHDAMYWYRQDPGQGLRLIYYSQIVNDFQKGDIAEGYSVSREKKESFPLTVTSAQKNPTAFYLCASSIRDRGRHYEQYFGPGTRLTVT.

This clonotype was seen a handful of times. The chain employs TRBV6-5 and TRBJ2-7; 10 nucleotides line up with TRBD1. This CDR3 has 15 amino acids. Germline assignment: CDR1 MNHEY and CDR2 SVGAGI. Trimming cost V 6 bases and J 2 bases; bases outside gene matches: 7. CDR3 nucleotide sequence: TGTGCCAGCAGGGTCTCCGGGACAGGGGCCTACGAGCAGTACTTC. This encodes CASRVSGTGAYEQYF.

This clonotype was detected a few times. The V call is TRBV10-3, the J call TRBJ1-3; D not resolved. Germline V gene sequence: CDR1 ENHRY, CDR2 SYGVKD. The CDR3 sequence is 12 residues long. V was trimmed by 7 bases and J by 0 bases, leaving 4 bases between them. The CDR3 DNA sequence: TGTGCCATCAAGAGCTCTGGAAACACCATATATTTT. It codes for CAIKSSGNTIYF.

This chain links TRBV5-6 with TRBJ2-1, with TRBD2 identical over 13 bases. V gave up 4 bases and J gave up 7 bases; unmatched junction bases: 8. In germline, CDR1 is SGHDT, CDR2 YYEEEE. The CDR3 loop spans 16 amino acids. The CDR3 loop reads CASSRGLAGVSNEQFF. Here the CDR3 DNA reads TGTGCCAGCAGCCGCGGACTAGCGGGAGTATCTAATGAGCAGTTCTTC.

The rearrangement links TRBV6-5 to TRBJ2-3; no definite D call. Germline-derived CDR1 and CDR2 are MNHEY and SVGAGI. This CDR3 comprises 14 residues. V lost 0 bases, J lost 2 bases, and 6 bases lay in between. Written as DNA, the CDR3 is TGTGCCAGCAGTTACTCGGACGACACAGATACGCAGTATTTT. Translated, it gives CASSYSDDTDTQYF.